These 28 T cell receptor beta chains share one sample of origin, sequenced in a study of blood T cell repertoires in COVID-19. Profiled with immunoSEQ multiplex PCR; TCRdb holds only in-frame clones, not every one. Of some 98,000 clones listed, approximately 86% are singletons. Sequences were obtained from peripheral blood. These receptor sequences come from a man in his 70s with active or convalescent COVID-19.

This sequence joins TRBV14 and TRBJ2-7, with a weak D call TRBD1 (6 bases). CDR3 length equals 16 residues. Trimming cost V 1 base and J 0 bases, with 13 bases left between them. In germline, CDR1 is SGHDN, CDR2 FVKESK. The CDR3 sequence: CASSQALEGDSYEQYF. The CDR3 bases are TGTGCCAGCAGCCAAGCCCTCGAGGGGGACTCCTACGAGCAGTACTTC.

The chain has TRBV3-1 (or the pseudogene TRBV3-2) and TRBJ1-4; D gene ambiguous. Deletions cut 4 bases from V and 4 bases from J, with 13 bases between. The CDR3 runs to 15 residues. The germline V gene has CDR1 LGHDT and CDR2 YNNKEL (reference sequence). CDR3 sequence (DNA): TGTGCCAGCAGCCTCCGCGGCTGGGTTAATGAAAAACTGTTTTTT. Translating it yields CASSLRGWVNEKLFF.

The rearrangement uses TRBV5-6 and TRBJ2-5; a possible D gene is TRBD1 (5 bases). CDR1 and CDR2 (germline): SGHDT, YYEEEE. The CDR3 consists of 18 residues. V shed 2 bases and J shed 0 bases, with 20 bases lying between them. CDR3 in DNA: TGTGCCAGCAGCTTACAGGCTAGGGCCGAATGGGACCAAGAGACCCAGTACTTC. Translating gives CASSLQARAEWDQETQYF.

This rearrangement joins TRBV2 to TRBJ1-2; 7 nucleotides match TRBD1. After removal of 6 bases from V and 5 bases from J, the junction contained 9 bases not matched to a gene. CDR3 length: 14 residues. CDR1 SNHLY and CDR2 FYNNEI come from the germline V gene. CDR3 sequence: CASSGDSSHYGYTF. CDR3 nucleotide sequence: TGTGCCAGCAGCGGGGACAGCAGCCATTATGGCTACACCTTC.

This clone has more than one count but fewer than ten. The chain recombines TRBV5-1 with TRBJ1-1; D is unclear. The CDR3 totals 15 residues. The germline V gene has CDR1 SGHRS and CDR2 YFSETQ. Trimming stripped 5 bases from V and 4 bases from J, with 18 bases between. Written as DNA, the CDR3 is TGCGCCAGCAGACCTGGTTCCTCACGAGGCACTGAAGCTTTCTTT. It translates to CASRPGSSRGTEAFF.

V gene TRBV5-1 combines with J gene TRBJ2-2; 8 positions match TRBD1. Germline V gene lookup returns CDR1 SGHRS and CDR2 YFSETQ. V lost 0 bases, J lost 6 bases, and 10 bases stayed unmatched. The CDR3 is 17 residues long. CDR3: CASSLEPGQAPPGELFF. The CDR3 region has the DNA TGCGCCAGCAGCTTGGAACCGGGACAGGCGCCGCCCGGGGAGCTGTTTTTT.

The V gene is TRBV30, the J gene TRBJ2-3; D gene unclear. The V end lost 1 base, the J end lost 15 bases, and 11 bases lay between the germline ends. The CDR3 runs to 10 residues. Germline CDR1 and CDR2: GTSNPN and SVGIG (reference sequence). CDR3 loop: CAWSAPPVYF. The CDR3 DNA is TGTGCCTGGAGTGCCCCGCCGGTATATTTT.

This clone was seen more than once but under ten times. The V call is TRBV4-1, the J call TRBJ2-2; 7 bases align to TRBD1. Germline CDR1 reads MGHRA; CDR2 reads YSYEKL. J lost 7 bases, V lost 3 bases, and 14 bases had no gene match. The CDR3 is 17 residues long. This CDR3 is CASSHLHLTGVDGELFF. CDR3 sequence (DNA): TGCGCCAGCAGCCACCTGCACCTCACAGGGGTGGACGGGGAGCTGTTTTTT.

Notes on this clone: The junction differs from germline at one of its ends, possibly a read error. The chain has TRBV7-7 and TRBJ2-3; the D is unclear. Germline V gene lookup returns CDR1 SSHAT and CDR2 FNYEAQ (reference sequence). The CDR3 has 14 amino acids. The CDR3, as DNA: TGTGCTAGCAGCTCACAACCCGACACAGATACGCAGTATTTT. It yields the protein CASSSQPDTDTQYF.

The chain joins TRBV5-6 to TRBJ1-4, with D maybe TRBD1 (6 bases). The CDR3 consists of 14 residues. CDR1 is SGHDT and CDR2 is YYEEEE in the germline V gene. V was cut by 3 bases and J by 8 bases, with 14 bases left in between. The CDR3 DNA follows: TGTGCCAGCAGCTCCGGGGGGGCGACGGAAAAACTGTTTTTT. Translation: CASSSGGATEKLFF.

The chain has TRBV10-1 and TRBJ2-3; 7 nucleotides align to TRBD1. The CDR3 runs to 16 residues. The germline V gene has CDR1 WNHNN and CDR2 SYGVQD (reference sequence). V shed 0 bases, J shed 8 bases, and the junction held 11 bases outside the gene matches. CDR3 sequence: CASSESMGQPGGTQYF. The CDR3 DNA is TGCGCCAGCAGTGAGTCAATGGGACAGCCAGGAGGTACGCAGTATTTT.

V is TRBV7-9 and J is TRBJ2-3; 12 nucleotides match TRBD2. J gave up 2 bases and V 5 bases, and 5 bases lay outside the gene matches. The CDR3 sequence is 16 residues long. Germline CDR1 and CDR2: SEHNR and FQNEAQ (reference sequence). The CDR3 DNA reads as TGTGCCAGCAGCCATACTAGCGGGGGGCCCACAGATACGCAGTATTTT. Its translation: CASSHTSGGPTDTQYF.

In the case of this clone: A read error may produce the germline difference seen at one junction end. CDR3 sequence (DNA): TGTGCTAGCAGCCCCGAACCGGGAAGGCCCACTGAAGCTTTCTTT. This sequence encodes CASSPEPGRPTEAFF. This chain joins TRBV7-7 and TRBJ1-1; no clear D gene. This CDR3 is built from 15 residues. Germline CDR1 SSHAT, CDR2 FNYEAQ (reference sequence).

This clone was detected a few times. The chain links TRBV18 to TRBJ1-5; 9 bases map to TRBD1. V dropped 6 bases and J dropped 6; count of bases not matched to a gene: 9. The CDR3 length is 15 residues. The germline V gene has CDR1 KGHSH and CDR2 LQKENI. The CDR3 DNA follows: TGTGCCAGCTCGCCGCCGGGACAGGGAGGTCAGCCCCAGCATTTT. It yields the protein CASSPPGQGGQPQHF. Using reference TRBV18 and TRBJ1-5 for the parts outside the CDR3, the full variable domain is NAGVMQNPRHLVRRRGQEARLRCSPMKGHSHVYWYRQLPEEGLKFMVYLQKENIIDESGMPKERFSAEFPKEGPSILRIQQVVRGDSAAYFCASSPPGQGGQPQHFGDGTRLSIL.

The chain combines TRBV30 with TRBJ1-2; D call uncertain. The CDR3 extends over 11 amino acids. V shed 6 bases and J shed 2 bases, with 7 bases lying between them. CDR1 is GTSNPN and CDR2 is SVGIG in the germline V gene (reference sequence). CDR3 sequence reads: CACSVNYGYTF. The CDR3 DNA reads TGTGCCTGTTCGGTGAACTATGGCTACACCTTC.

The chain combines TRBV6-5 with TRBJ2-1; 11 positions match TRBD2. The germline V gene encodes CDR1 MNHEY and CDR2 SVGAGI. V shed 7 bases, J shed 6 bases, and the junction held 8 bases outside the gene matches. The CDR3 contains 15 residues. In DNA, the CDR3 is TGTGCCAGCAACCCTGGGACTAGCGGAGCCAATGAGCAGTTCTTC. Its protein product is CASNPGTSGANEQFF.

V and J are TRBV5-6 and TRBJ1-1; the D is unclear. The CDR3 totals 16 residues. Deletions cut 2 bases from V and 0 bases from J, with 14 bases between. Germline lookup yields CDR1 SGHDT and CDR2 YYEEEE. In nucleotides, the CDR3 is TGTGCCAGCAGCTTTTTGGCCACCCACATGAACACTGAAGCTTTCTTT. This codes for CASSFLATHMNTEAFF. Using reference TRBV5-6 and TRBJ1-1 for the parts outside the CDR3, the full variable domain is DAGVTQSPTHLIKTRGQQVTLRCSPKSGHDTVSWYQQALGQGPQFIFQYYEEEERQRGNFPDRFSGHQFPNYSSELNVNALLLGDSALYLCASSFLATHMNTEAFFGQGTRLTVV.

This rearrangement joins TRBV6-5 to TRBJ2-2; 9 positions agree with TRBD1. The J segment lost 1 base and the V segment lost 4 bases, leaving 4 bases of the junction unmatched. There are 16 residues in the CDR3. CDR1 and CDR2 from the germline V gene are MNHEY and SVGAGI. The CDR3 region is CASSSLGQGNTGELFF. The CDR3 nucleotides read TGTGCCAGCAGTTCCCTGGGACAGGGGAACACCGGGGAGCTGTTTTTT.

This clone turned up a few times. J is TRBJ1-2 and V is TRBV5-8; tentatively, D is TRBD1 (6 bases). V was shortened by 2 bases and J by 8 bases, with 22 bases between the two germline ends. The CDR3 consists of 16 residues. Germline assignment: CDR1 SGHTS and CDR2 YDEGEE. This chain's CDR3 is CASSFRLRDTRGGYTF. In nucleotides, the CDR3 is TGTGCCAGCAGCTTTCGTCTACGGGACACCCGTGGGGGCTACACCTTC.

The chain couples TRBV11-2 to TRBJ1-6; D is undetermined. The CDR3 totals 17 residues. Germline loops: CDR1 SGHAT, CDR2 FQNNGV. Trimming removed 1 base at V and 0 bases at J, with 10 bases between. The CDR3 sequence: CASSLGARYSYNSPLHF. The DNA of the CDR3 is TGTGCCAGCAGCTTAGGAGCCCGATACTCCTATAATTCACCCCTCCACTTT.

V usage is TRBV5-8 and J usage is TRBJ2-7; tentatively, D is TRBD1 (6 bases). CDR1 and CDR2 (germline): SGHTS, YDEGEE. There are 14 residues in the CDR3. Trimming took off 1 base at V and 7 bases at J, with 15 bases between the two ends. CDR3 DNA sequence: TGTGCCAGCAGCTTGACAGGGTGGTTTGGGGAGCAGTACTTC. Translating gives CASSLTGWFGEQYF.

The J gene is TRBJ2-1, the V gene TRBV5-1; 7 bases align to TRBD2. The junction had 1 base not matched to a gene; V was cut back by 1 base and J by 12 bases. Germline lookup yields CDR1 SGHRS and CDR2 YFSETQ. This CDR3 has 11 residues. The CDR3 loop reads CASSLSGGQFF. CDR3 bases: TGCGCCAGCAGCTTGTCGGGGGGGCAGTTCTTC.

The chain uses TRBV20-1 and TRBJ2-7; possible D gene TRBD1, 5 bases. V lost 2 bases and J 5 bases, leaving 7 bases between the germline ends. CDR3 length: 11 amino acids. CDR1 is DFQATT, CDR2 SNEGSKA, per germline (reference sequence). The CDR3 is CSARKGNEQYF. The DNA for the CDR3 is TGCAGTGCTAGAAAGGGGAACGAGCAGTACTTC.

This chain uses TRBV5-1 with TRBJ2-3; 7 positions agree with TRBD1. The CDR3 totals 13 residues. Looked up from germline, CDR1 is SGHRS and CDR2 is YFSETQ. V was pared by 3 bases and J by 3 bases, with 1 base of the junction left unmatched. The CDR3 coding sequence is TGCGCCAGCAGCTCACAGGGGACAGATACGCAGTATTTT. Its translation: CASSSQGTDTQYF.

This chain uses TRBV3-1 (or the pseudogene TRBV3-2) with TRBJ1-4; no clear D gene. V lost 0 bases to trimming and J lost 8 bases, with 4 bases between them. The germline V gene has CDR1 LGHDT and CDR2 YNNKEL (reference sequence). This CDR3 has 12 amino acids. CDR3 coding DNA: TGTGCCAGCAGCCAAGAAGCCGAAAAACTGTTTTTT. This encodes CASSQEAEKLFF.

The rearrangement uses TRBV2 and TRBJ2-7; 8 bases are a match to TRBD1. Trimming cost V 6 bases and J 7 bases; bases outside gene matches: 14. This CDR3 has 15 residues. Germline values: CDR1 SNHLY, CDR2 FYNNEI. The CDR3 loop reads CASSRGRPPRGEQYF. The CDR3 nucleotides are TGTGCCAGCAGCAGGGGGCGCCCCCCCCGGGGGGAGCAGTACTTC.

The J gene is TRBJ1-1, the V gene TRBV30; D unresolved. The V end was cut by 0 bases, the J end by 4 bases, with 9 bases between. This CDR3 comprises 13 residues. Germline V gene sequence: CDR1 GTSNPN, CDR2 SVGIG (reference sequence). This chain's CDR3 is CAWSVNSGTEAFF. The CDR3 nucleotides are TGTGCCTGGAGTGTAAATAGCGGCACTGAAGCTTTCTTT.

This rearrangement joins TRBV29-1 to TRBJ2-3; 8 bases agree with TRBD2. Germline CDR1 and CDR2: SQVTM and ANQGSEA. The CDR3 runs to 13 residues. J was trimmed by 1 base and V by 7 bases; bases with no gene match: 4. The CDR3 DNA is TGCAGCGCCAAAGCGGGGGGCACAGATACGCAGTATTTT. This encodes CSAKAGGTDTQYF.